This section outlines one T cell receptor beta chain sequence together with its context. The antigen is undetermined. The CDR3 extends over 12 amino acids. Trimming stripped 2 bases from V and 6 bases from J, with 4 bases between. Libraries were made from TCR beta cDNA, and they carried unique molecular identifiers. The yield from about 1 to 10 million T cells was 500,000 or so cDNA molecules in total. MiXCR, run by TCRdb on the PCR reads, gives a single entry per CDR3 protein. Among approximately 770,000 distinct CDR3 sequences listed, more than 45% were seen once. This specimen comes from a study of post-analysis software for immune sequencing data. Study-wide background: Included courses were relapsing-remitting and secondary progressive multiple sclerosis; progressive-relapsing multiple sclerosis was also included.

Study-wide results and limits: A handful of TRBV segments appeared more often in patients than in controls, and TRBV5-6, TRBV5-1 and TRBV20-1 were among these.

This receptor was obtained from a girl aged 5 to 17 with multiple sclerosis. Sequenced material: blood. The V call is TRBV12-3 or TRBV12-4, the J call TRBJ2-2; D unclear. CDR3 protein: CASSLYPGELFF. Written as DNA, the CDR3 is TGTGCCAGCAGTTTATATCCCGGGGAGCTGTTTTTT.